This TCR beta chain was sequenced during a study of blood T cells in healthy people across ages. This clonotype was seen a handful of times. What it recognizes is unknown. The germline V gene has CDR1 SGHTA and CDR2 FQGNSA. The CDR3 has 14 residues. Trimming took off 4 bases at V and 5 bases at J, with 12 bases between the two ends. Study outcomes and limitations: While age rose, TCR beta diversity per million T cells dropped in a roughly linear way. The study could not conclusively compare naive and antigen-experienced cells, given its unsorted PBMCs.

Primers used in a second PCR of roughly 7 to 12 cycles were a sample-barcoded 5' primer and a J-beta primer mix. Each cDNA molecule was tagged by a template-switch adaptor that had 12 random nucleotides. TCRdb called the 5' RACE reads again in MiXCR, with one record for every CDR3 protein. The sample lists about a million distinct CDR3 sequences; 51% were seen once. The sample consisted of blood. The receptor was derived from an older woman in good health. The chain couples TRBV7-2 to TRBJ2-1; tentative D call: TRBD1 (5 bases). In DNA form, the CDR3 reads TGTGCCAGCAGCTCCCCAGGGATCCACAATGAGCAGTTCTTC. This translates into CASSSPGIHNEQFF.